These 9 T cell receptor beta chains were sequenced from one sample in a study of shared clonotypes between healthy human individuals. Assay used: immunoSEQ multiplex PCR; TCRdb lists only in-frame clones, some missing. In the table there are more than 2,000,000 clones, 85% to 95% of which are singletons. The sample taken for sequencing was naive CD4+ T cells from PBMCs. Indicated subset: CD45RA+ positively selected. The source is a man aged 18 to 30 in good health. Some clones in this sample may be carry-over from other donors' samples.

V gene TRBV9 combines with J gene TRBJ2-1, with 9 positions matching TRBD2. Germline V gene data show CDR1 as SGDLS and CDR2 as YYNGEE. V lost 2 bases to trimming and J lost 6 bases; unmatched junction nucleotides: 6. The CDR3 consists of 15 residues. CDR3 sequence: CASSVPLAGTNEQFF. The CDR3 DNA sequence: TGTGCCAGCAGCGTTCCGCTAGCGGGAACCAATGAGCAGTTCTTC.

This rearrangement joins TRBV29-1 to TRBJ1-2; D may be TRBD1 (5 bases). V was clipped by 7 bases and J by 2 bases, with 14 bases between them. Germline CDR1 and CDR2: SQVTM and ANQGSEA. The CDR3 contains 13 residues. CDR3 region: CSAPPEGNYGYTF. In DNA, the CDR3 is TGCAGCGCTCCTCCCGAGGGGAACTATGGCTACACCTTC. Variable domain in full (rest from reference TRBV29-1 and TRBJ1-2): SAVISQKPSRDICQRGTSLTIQCQVDSQVTMMFWYRQQPGQSLTLIATANQGSEATYESGFVIDKFPISRPNLTFSTLTVSNMSPEDSSIYLCSAPPEGNYGYTFGSGTRLTVV.

CDR3 protein: CASNLGASGRGVQFF. The CDR3 nucleotides read TGTGCCAGCAATCTTGGCGCTAGCGGGAGAGGCGTGCAGTTCTTC. The gene calls are TRBV2 and TRBJ2-1, with 10 bases aligning to TRBD2. The CDR3 length is 15 residues. V was clipped by 7 bases and J by 12 bases; unmatched bases: 15. Germline CDR1 and CDR2: SNHLY and FYNNEI. The whole variable domain, remainder taken from reference TRBV2 and TRBJ2-1, is EPEVTQTPSHQVTQMGQEVILRCVPISNHLYFYWYRQILGQKVEFLVSFYNNEISEKSEIFDDQFSVERPDGSNFTLKIRSTKLEDSAMYFCASNLGASGRGVQFFGPGTRLTVL.

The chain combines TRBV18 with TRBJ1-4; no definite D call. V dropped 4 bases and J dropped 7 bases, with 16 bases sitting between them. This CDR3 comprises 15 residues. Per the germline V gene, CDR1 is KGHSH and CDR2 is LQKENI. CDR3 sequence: CASSQVGSRAEKLFF. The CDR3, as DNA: TGTGCCAGCTCACAGGTCGGGAGCCGGGCTGAAAAACTGTTTTTT. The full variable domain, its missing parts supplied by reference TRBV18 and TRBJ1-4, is NAGVMQNPRHLVRRRGQEARLRCSPMKGHSHVYWYRQLPEEGLKFMVYLQKENIIDESGMPKERFSAEFPKEGPSILRIQQVVRGDSAAYFCASSQVGSRAEKLFFGSGTQLSVL.

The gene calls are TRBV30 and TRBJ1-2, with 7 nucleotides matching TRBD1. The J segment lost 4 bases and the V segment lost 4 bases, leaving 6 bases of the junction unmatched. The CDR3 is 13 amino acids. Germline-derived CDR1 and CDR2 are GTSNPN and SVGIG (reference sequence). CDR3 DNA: TGTGCCTGGAAACTGACAGGGACCTATGGCTACACCTTC. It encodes CAWKLTGTYGYTF.

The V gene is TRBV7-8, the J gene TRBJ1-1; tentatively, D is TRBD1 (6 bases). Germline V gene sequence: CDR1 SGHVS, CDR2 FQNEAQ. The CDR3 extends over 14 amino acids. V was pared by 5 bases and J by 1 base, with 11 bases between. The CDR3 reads CASSVVRGNTEAFF. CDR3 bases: TGTGCCAGCAGCGTGGTCAGGGGGAACACTGAAGCTTTCTTT. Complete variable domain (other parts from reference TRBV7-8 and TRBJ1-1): GAGVSQSPRYKVAKRGQDVALRCDPISGHVSLFWYQQALGQGPEFLTYFQNEAQLDKSGLPSDRFFAERPEGSVSTLKIQRTQQEDSAVYLCASSVVRGNTEAFFGQGTRLTVV.

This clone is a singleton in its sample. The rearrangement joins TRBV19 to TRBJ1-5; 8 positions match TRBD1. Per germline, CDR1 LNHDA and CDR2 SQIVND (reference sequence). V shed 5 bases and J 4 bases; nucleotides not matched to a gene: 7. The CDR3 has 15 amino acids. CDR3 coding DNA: TGTGCCAGTAGTGAACAGGGGGGAAAGAATCAGCCCCAGCATTTT. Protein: CASSEQGGKNQPQHF.

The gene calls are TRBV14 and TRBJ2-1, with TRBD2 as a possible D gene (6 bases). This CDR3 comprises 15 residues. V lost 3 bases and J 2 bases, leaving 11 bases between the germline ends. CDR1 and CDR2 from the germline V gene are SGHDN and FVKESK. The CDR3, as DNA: TGTGCCAGCAGCCAGGGCGGGACCACCTACAATGAGCAGTTCTTC. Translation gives CASSQGGTTYNEQFF. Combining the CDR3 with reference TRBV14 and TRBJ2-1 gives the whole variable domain EAGVTQFPSHSVIEKGQTVTLRCDPISGHDNLYWYRRVMGKEIKFLLHFVKESKQDESGMPNNRFLAERTGGTYSTLKVQPAELEDSGVYFCASSQGGTTYNEQFFGPGTRLTVL.

In DNA, the CDR3 is TGTGCCAGCAGTTTCGGGGGTTTCACCTACAATGAGCAGTTCTTC. As protein: CASSFGGFTYNEQFF. This chain links TRBV28 with TRBJ2-1; possibly TRBD2 for D (6 bases). Per germline, CDR1 MDHEN and CDR2 SYDVKM. The CDR3 contains 15 residues. V lost 3 bases to trimming and J lost 2 bases, with 11 bases between them.